These T cell receptor beta chains were read from a single sample in a study of blood T cell repertoires in COVID-19. Assay used: immunoSEQ multiplex PCR; TCRdb lists only in-frame clones, some missing. Found here are about 300,000 clones, roughly 83% of them singletons; the top ten hold 1.4% to 1.5%. Sequences were obtained from peripheral blood. These receptors came from a human donor with COVID-19, enrolled during active disease. The donor label of this sample is uncertain. The CDR3 runs from the conserved cysteine through the conserved F or W. D genes are given only for firm matches. Some rows have no size entry. The others give once, few or many, or a class for an expanded clone.

TRBV7-9	-	-	TRBJ2-5	CASSLLARETQYF	TGTGCCAGCAGCTTACTAGCCCGAGAGACCCAGTACTTC
TRBV5-6	-	-	TRBJ2-3	CASSLFYQDTQYF	TGTGCCAGCAGCTTGTTCTACCAAGATACGCAGTATTTT
TRBV29-1	-	-	TRBJ1-3	CSVEVSGAYTIYF	TGCAGCGTTGAAGTGTCAGGCGCATACACCATATATTTT
TRBV10-3	-	TRBD1	TRBJ1-2	CAISESIATGDGYTF	TGTGCCATCAGTGAGTCTATTGCAACAGGGGACGGCTACACCTTC
TRBV30	-	TRBD2	TRBJ2-1	CARGGGGAREQFF	TGTGCCCGGGGCGGGGGAGGGGCTAGGGAGCAGTTCTTC
TRBV4-1	-	TRBD1	TRBJ2-7	CASSLVYGTGTYEQYF	TGCGCCAGCAGCCTAGTTTATGGGACAGGAACCTACGAGCAGTACTTC
TRBV29-1	-	-	TRBJ2-5	CSVVRFQPQETQYF	TGCAGCGTTGTGCGGTTCCAACCACAAGAGACCCAGTACTTC
TRBV19	-	TRBD1	TRBJ1-4	CASSRTGEDEKLFF	TGTGCCAGTAGTCGGACAGGGGAAGATGAAAAACTGTTTTTT
TRBV29-1	few	-	TRBJ2-2	CSVVGGANTGELFF	TGCAGCGTTGTAGGAGGGGCCAACACCGGGGAGCTGTTTTTT
TRBV9	once	-	TRBJ1-1	CASSVGLGPAGTEAFF	TGTGCCAGCAGCGTAGGGTTAGGGCCAGCGGGGACTGAAGCTTTCTTT
TRBV18	once	-	TRBJ2-1	CASSSGRGRNEQFF	TGTGCCAGCTCATCGGGCAGGGGGAGGAATGAGCAGTTCTTC
TRBV6-5	-	-	TRBJ1-2	CASRLDSNYGYTF	TGTGCCAGCAGGCTCGACAGTAACTATGGCTACACCTTC
TRBV7-8	-	TRBD2	TRBJ2-1	CASSLGTSGNNEQFF	TGTGCCAGCAGCTTGGGGACTAGCGGAAACAATGAGCAGTTCTTC
TRBV27	many	TRBD2	TRBJ2-3	CASSSPGTSETTDTQYF	TGTGCCAGCAGCTCCCCAGGGACTAGCGAGACCACAGATACGCAGTATTTT
TRBV3-1/TRBV3-2	-	-	TRBJ2-1	CASSQGQGGEQFF	TGTGCCAGCAGCCAAGGACAGGGAGGTGAGCAGTTCTTC
TRBV3-1/TRBV3-2	-	-	TRBJ1-2	CASSQVKSGYTF	TGTGCCAGCAGCCAAGTCAAGAGCGGCTACACCTTC
TRBV5-5	-	TRBD2	TRBJ2-3	CASSWRAGWGDTQYF	TGTGCCAGCAGCTGGCGAGCGGGATGGGGAGATACGCAGTATTTT
TRBV7-9	-	-	TRBJ1-3	CASSLDSPVSGNTIYF	TGTGCCAGCAGCTTAGACTCGCCGGTCTCTGGAAACACCATATATTTT
TRBV27	few	TRBD1	TRBJ1-4	CASSFGQGALGEKLFF	TGTGCCAGCAGTTTCGGGCAGGGGGCGCTGGGTGAAAAACTGTTTTTT
TRBV19	-	-	TRBJ2-5	CASSIGHPQETQYF	TGTGCCAGTAGTATTGGACACCCTCAAGAGACCCAGTACTTC
TRBV3-1/TRBV3-2	-	-	TRBJ1-5	CASSQSRVNQPQHF	TGTGCCAGCAGCCAATCCAGGGTAAATCAGCCCCAGCATTTT
TRBV3-1/TRBV3-2	-	-	TRBJ2-2	CASSQSRGTGELFF	TGTGCCAGCAGCCAATCCAGGGGCACCGGGGAGCTGTTTTTT
TRBV5-5	-	-	TRBJ2-7	CASSSTPGLGSYEQYF	TGTGCCAGCAGCTCGACCCCAGGGCTTGGGTCCTACGAGCAGTACTTC
TRBV2	-	TRBD1	TRBJ2-2	CASRQGASNTGELFF	TGTGCCAGCAGACAGGGGGCCTCGAACACCGGGGAGCTGTTTTTT
TRBV9	few	-	TRBJ2-2	CASSLSRGTGELFF	TGTGCCAGCAGCCTGTCCAGAGGCACCGGGGAGCTGTTTTTT
TRBV3-1/TRBV3-2	-	-	TRBJ2-3	CASSQLNRQTDTQYF	TGTGCCAGCAGCCAACTGAACCGACAGACAGATACGCAGTATTTT
TRBV27	-	-	TRBJ1-1	CASRPGSGGGVNTEAFF	TGTGCCAGCAGGCCCGGGTCCGGGGGAGGAGTGAACACTGAAGCTTTCTTT
TRBV9	-	-	TRBJ2-1	CASSVASSNEQFF	TGTGCCAGCAGCGTAGCCTCCTCCAATGAGCAGTTCTTC
TRBV18	-	TRBD2	TRBJ2-5	CASSPLAGGVQETQYF	TGTGCCAGCTCACCACTAGCGGGAGGGGTCCAAGAGACCCAGTACTTC
TRBV7-3	-	TRBD2	TRBJ2-1	CASSLFPSGPPYSYNEQFF	TGTGCCAGCAGCTTATTCCCTAGCGGGCCCCCCTACTCCTACAATGAGCAGTTCTTC
TRBV5-1	-	-	TRBJ1-5	CASSWDGGHQPQHF	TGCGCCAGCAGTTGGGATGGGGGCCATCAGCCCCAGCATTTT
TRBV28	-	-	TRBJ2-1	CASSPASLSSYNEQFF	TGTGCCAGCAGTCCAGCTAGCTTAAGCTCCTACAATGAGCAGTTCTTC
TRBV28	-	-	TRBJ1-4	CASSLPPVEKLFF	TGTGCCAGCAGTTTACCCCCAGTCGAAAAACTGTTTTTT
TRBV7-2	-	-	TRBJ1-5	CASSLATVGDQPQHF	TGTGCCAGCAGCTTAGCAACAGTCGGCGATCAGCCCCAGCATTTT
TRBV9	-	-	TRBJ2-7	CASSPQPSYEQYF	TGTGCCAGCAGCCCTCAACCCAGCTACGAGCAGTACTTC
TRBV12-3/TRBV12-4	-	TRBD1	TRBJ2-3	CASSTGETDTQYF	TGTGCCAGCAGCACAGGGGAGACAGATACGCAGTATTTT
TRBV21-1	-	-	TRBJ1-5	CASSKPPGQGRGQPQHF	TGTGCCAGCAGCAAACCTCCGGGACAGGGTAGAGGACAGCCCCAGCATTTT
TRBV30	-	-	TRBJ1-5	CAWSLGPGGPNQPQHF	TGTGCCTGGAGTTTAGGACCTGGAGGTCCCAATCAGCCCCAGCATTTT
TRBV4-1	few	TRBD1	TRBJ2-5	CASSESIPGQRRRETQYF	TGCGCCAGCAGCGAATCCATTCCGGGACAGAGGAGGAGAGAGACCCAGTACTTC
TRBV30	-	TRBD1	TRBJ1-5	CAWSRLTGEGQPQHF	TGTGCCTGGAGTAGATTGACAGGGGAGGGTCAGCCCCAGCATTTT
TRBV12-3/TRBV12-4	-	TRBD1	TRBJ1-2	CASRRTGGYDYTF	TGTGCCAGCAGACGGACAGGGGGCTATGACTACACCTTC
TRBV19	-	-	TRBJ2-7	CASFEQQYF	TGTGCCAGTTTCGAGCAGCAGTACTTC
TRBV10-1	few	TRBD2	TRBJ2-1	CASSSSGRAALQFF	TGCGCCAGCAGCTCTAGCGGGAGGGCCGCGTTGCAGTTCTTC
TRBV19	-	TRBD1	TRBJ1-1	CASSTNRGNTEAFF	TGTGCCAGTAGTACCAACAGGGGGAACACTGAAGCTTTCTTT
TRBV3-1/TRBV3-2	-	TRBD2	TRBJ2-1	CASSEGGLAGRSSYNEQFF	TGTGCCAGCTCCGAGGGGGGACTAGCGGGACGGAGCTCCTACAATGAGCAGTTCTTC
TRBV7-6	-	TRBD1	TRBJ1-4	CASSPKTGWDEKLFF	TGTGCCAGCAGCCCGAAGACAGGGTGGGATGAAAAACTGTTTTTT
TRBV19	-	-	TRBJ1-2	CATHRSGGRGGYTF	TGTGCCACCCACAGGTCCGGGGGGCGAGGTGGCTACACCTTC
TRBV27	-	-	TRBJ1-3	CASSLNSGNTIYF	TGTGCCAGCAGCCTAAACTCTGGAAACACCATATATTTT
TRBV7-2	-	TRBD1	TRBJ1-6	CASSPQGVGNNSPLHF	TGTGCCAGCAGCCCGCAGGGGGTGGGGAATAATTCACCCCTCCACTTT
TRBV7-9	-	-	TRBJ2-1	CASSLGFGTAGSEQFF	TGTGCCAGCAGCTTAGGTTTCGGGACTGCTGGGAGTGAGCAGTTCTTC
TRBV30	-	-	TRBJ2-2	CAWGGTRNTGELFF	TGTGCCTGGGGGGGGACACGGAACACCGGGGAGCTGTTTTTT
TRBV19	-	-	TRBJ1-1	CASTFRGVSTEAFF	TGTGCCAGTACCTTTCGGGGGGTTAGCACTGAAGCTTTCTTT
TRBV15	-	TRBD1	TRBJ1-2	CATSRDWAGGNGYTF	TGTGCCACCAGCAGAGATTGGGCAGGGGGCAATGGCTACACCTTC
TRBV9	-	TRBD1	TRBJ1-4	CASSAQGQLINEKLFF	TGTGCCAGCAGCGCACAGGGACAGCTAATAAATGAAAAACTGTTTTTT
TRBV7-9	-	-	TRBJ1-4	CASSFQGGSEKLFF	TGTGCCAGCAGCTTTCAGGGCGGGAGTGAAAAACTGTTTTTT